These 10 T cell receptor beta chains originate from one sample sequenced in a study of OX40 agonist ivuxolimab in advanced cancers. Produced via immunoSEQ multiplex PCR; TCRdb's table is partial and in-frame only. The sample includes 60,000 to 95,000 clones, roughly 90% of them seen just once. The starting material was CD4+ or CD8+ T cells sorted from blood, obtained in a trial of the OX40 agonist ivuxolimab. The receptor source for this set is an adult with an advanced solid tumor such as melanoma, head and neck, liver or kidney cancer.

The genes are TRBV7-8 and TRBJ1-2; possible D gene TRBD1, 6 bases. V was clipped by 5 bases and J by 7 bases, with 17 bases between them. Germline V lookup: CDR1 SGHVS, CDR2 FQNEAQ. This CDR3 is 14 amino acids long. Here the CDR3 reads CASSTQGGSLGYTF. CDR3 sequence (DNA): TGTGCCAGCAGCACACAGGGCGGAAGTCTTGGCTACACCTTC. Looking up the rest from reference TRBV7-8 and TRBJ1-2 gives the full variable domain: GAGVSQSPRYKVAKRGQDVALRCDPISGHVSLFWYQQALGQGPEFLTYFQNEAQLDKSGLPSDRFFAERPEGSVSTLKIQRTQQEDSAVYLCASSTQGGSLGYTFGSGTRLTVV.

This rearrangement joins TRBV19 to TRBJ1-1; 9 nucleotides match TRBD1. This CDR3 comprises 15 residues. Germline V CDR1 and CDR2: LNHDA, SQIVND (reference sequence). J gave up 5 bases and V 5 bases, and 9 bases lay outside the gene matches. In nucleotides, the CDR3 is TGTGCCAGTAGTTCGAGACAGGGGGGGAGGACTGAAGCTTTCTTT. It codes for CASSSRQGGRTEAFF. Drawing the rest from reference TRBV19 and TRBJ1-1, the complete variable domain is DGGITQSPKYLFRKEGQNVTLSCEQNLNHDAMYWYRQDPGQGLRLIYYSQIVNDFQKGDIAEGYSVSREKKESFPLTVTSAQKNPTAFYLCASSSRQGGRTEAFFGQGTRLTVV.

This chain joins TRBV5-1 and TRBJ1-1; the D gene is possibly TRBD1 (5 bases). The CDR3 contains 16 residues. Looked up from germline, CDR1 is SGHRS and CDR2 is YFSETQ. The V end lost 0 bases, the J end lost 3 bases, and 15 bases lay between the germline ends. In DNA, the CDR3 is TGCGCCAGCAGCTTGGTTGGGGGGTTAAGTTACACTGAAGCTTTCTTT. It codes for CASSLVGGLSYTEAFF.

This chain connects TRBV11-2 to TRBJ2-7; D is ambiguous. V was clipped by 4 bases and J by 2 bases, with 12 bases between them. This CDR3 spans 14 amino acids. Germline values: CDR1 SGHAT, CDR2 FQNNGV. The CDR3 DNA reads TGTGCCAGCAGCTCACCCTTAACTCCCTACGAGCAGTACTTC. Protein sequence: CASSSPLTPYEQYF.

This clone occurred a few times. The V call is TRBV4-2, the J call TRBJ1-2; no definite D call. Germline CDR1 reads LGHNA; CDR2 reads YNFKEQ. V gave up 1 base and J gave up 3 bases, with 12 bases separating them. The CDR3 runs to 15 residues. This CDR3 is CASSQVEEGDYGYTF. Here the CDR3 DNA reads TGTGCCAGCAGCCAAGTGGAAGAGGGTGACTATGGCTACACCTTC.

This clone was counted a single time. The CDR3 DNA follows: TGTGCCAGCAGCTTCGGACAGGCCAGAGAGACCCAGTACTTC. Encoded protein: CASSFGQARETQYF. The chain joins TRBV7-6 to TRBJ2-5, with 7 bases fitting TRBD1. The CDR3 is 14 amino acids. With 3 bases clipped from V and 4 bases from J, the junction kept 5 bases outside the gene matches. The germline V gene has CDR1 SGHVS and CDR2 FNYEAQ.

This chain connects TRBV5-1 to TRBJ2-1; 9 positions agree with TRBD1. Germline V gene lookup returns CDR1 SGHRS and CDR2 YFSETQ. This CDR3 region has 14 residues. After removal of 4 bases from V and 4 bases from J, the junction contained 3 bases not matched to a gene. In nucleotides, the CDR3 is TGCGCCAGCAGCCCCGGGACAGGGTACAATGAGCAGTTCTTC. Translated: CASSPGTGYNEQFF.

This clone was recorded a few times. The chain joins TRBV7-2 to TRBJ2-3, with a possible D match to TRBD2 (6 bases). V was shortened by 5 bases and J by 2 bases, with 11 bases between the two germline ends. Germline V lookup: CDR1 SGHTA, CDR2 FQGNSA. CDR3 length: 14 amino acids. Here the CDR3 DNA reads TGTGCCAGCAGCCGAAGGCGGGACACAGATACGCAGTATTTT. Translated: CASSRRRDTDTQYF.

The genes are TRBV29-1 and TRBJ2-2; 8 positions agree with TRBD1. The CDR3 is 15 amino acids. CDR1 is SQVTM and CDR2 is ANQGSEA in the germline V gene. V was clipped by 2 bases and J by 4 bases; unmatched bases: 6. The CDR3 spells CSVEWTGRGTGELFF. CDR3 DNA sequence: TGCAGCGTTGAATGGACAGGGCGAGGCACCGGGGAGCTGTTTTTT.

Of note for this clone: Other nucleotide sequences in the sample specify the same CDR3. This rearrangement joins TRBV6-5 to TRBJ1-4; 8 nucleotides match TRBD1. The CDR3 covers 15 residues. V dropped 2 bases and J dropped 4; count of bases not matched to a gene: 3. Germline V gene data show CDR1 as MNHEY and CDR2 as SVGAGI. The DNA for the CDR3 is TGTGCCAGCAGTTACACAGGGGGTAGTAATGAAAAACTGTTTTTT. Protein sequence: CASSYTGGSNEKLFF.